This T cell receptor (beta chain) was recovered during a study of T cells in localized non-small cell lung cancer. Study-wide results and limits: Adjacent lung tissue had a median roughly 62 of the top 100 clones found in the tumor. Heterogeneity is still possible, as just one tumor region was sequenced.

The table came from immunoSEQ multiplex PCR; TCRdb's copy has only in-frame clones and leaves some out. Of more than 20,000 clones listed, about 86% are singletons. Of note for this clone: As yet, its antigen is unknown.

Germline CDR1 is SGHTA and CDR2 is FQGNSA. V gave up 5 bases and J gave up 7 bases, with 17 bases separating them. There are 14 residues in the CDR3. The chain combines TRBV7-2 with TRBJ1-2; no reliable D call. The TCR was taken from a man aged 35 to 70 with stage II lung adenocarcinoma. Sequenced material: PBMCs, taken before any cancer treatment. This CDR3 reads CASSPPLKGGGYTF. CDR3 bases: TGTGCCAGCAGCCCTCCTCTTAAGGGCGGTGGCTACACCTTC.